This T cell receptor beta chain came from a study of immune characterization of retroperitoneal liposarcoma. TCRdb itself ran the PCR reads through MiXCR, one entry per CDR3 protein. The data contain roughly 9,300 distinct CDR3 sequences, roughly 28% of them singletons. The CDR3 spans 15 residues. The germline V gene has CDR1 SGHRS and CDR2 YFSETQ. V lost 1 base, J lost 4 bases, and 14 bases lay in between. The specimen sequenced was blood. The V call is TRBV5-1, the J call TRBJ2-5, with D perhaps being TRBD1 or TRBD2 (5 bases each). The TCR originated in a male donor with retroperitoneal liposarcoma. CDR3 amino acids: CASSLLGVLGETQYF. CDR3 DNA sequence: TGCGCCAGCAGCTTGCTGGGGGTGTTAGGAGAGACCCAGTACTTC.